These 20 T cell receptor beta chains share one sample of origin, sequenced in a study of T cell repertoires in cytomegalovirus infection (dated by TCRdb to between 2018 and 2020). The sample was run on an Illumina HiSeq 1500. TCRdb reprocessed the public reads (quality trimming at Q25 with fastp, clone calling with MiXCR) and kept in-frame beta chains. Rows with one shared CDR3 protein collapse into an entry with the most common genes and DNA. The sample has about 830,000 distinct CDR3 sequences on record, approximately 29% of them singletons. The ten largest clones represent 12% of the sample. This specimen's treatment or condition label, interpreted: in vitro stimulation with specific CMV peptide epitopes to enrich CMV-specific T cells. Their cognate antigens are unknown. The sample here was cultured CD8+ T cells from PBMCs, taken from culture after CMV antigen stimulation. The receptors originated from a human donor in good health (CMV status not recorded). Some clones in this sample may be carry-over from other donors' samples.

In its sample, this clonotype was seen many times. The CDR3: CASSSRTSGGVGNEQFF. DNA of the CDR3: TGTGCCAGCAGCTCCCGGACTAGCGGGGGGGTTGGTAATGAGCAGTTCTTC. This chain connects TRBV7-8 to TRBJ2-1; TRBD2 aligns across 15 bases. The CDR3 loop spans 17 amino acids. The J segment lost 7 bases and the V segment lost 4 bases, leaving 8 bases of the junction unmatched. CDR1 and CDR2 (germline): SGHVS, FQNEAQ.

The rearrangement joins TRBV7-6 to TRBJ2-7; 9 positions agree with TRBD1. Germline CDR1 reads SGHVS; CDR2 reads FNYEAQ. The V and J ends lost 3 bases and 6 bases, in that order; junction bases with no gene match: 6. CDR3 length: 14 residues. The DNA for the CDR3 is TGTGCCAGCAGCTTTTGGAAGACAGGGGGCGAGCAGTACGTC. Its protein product is CASSFWKTGGEQYV.

The chain recombines TRBV27 with TRBJ2-3; D gene uncertain. The CDR3 has 14 amino acids. V gave up 3 bases and J gave up 4 bases, with 11 bases separating them. The V gene's germline CDR1 is MNHEY and CDR2 SMNVEV (reference sequence). The CDR3 DNA is TGTGCCAGCAGTTTTTTCAGTAACGCAGATACGCAGTATTTT. Protein sequence: CASSFFSNADTQYF.

V usage is TRBV19 and J usage is TRBJ2-3; D remains ambiguous. Trimming shortened V by 4 bases and J by 4 bases, and 15 bases separated the two germline ends. Looked up from germline, CDR1 is LNHDA and CDR2 is SQIVND (reference sequence). There are 15 residues in the CDR3. This chain's CDR3 is CASSTSDLPPDTQYF. CDR3 in DNA: TGTGCCAGTAGTACCTCGGACCTGCCCCCAGATACGCAGTATTTT.

J is TRBJ1-1 and V is TRBV10-3, with D unclear. The ends were cut back, 2 bases at V and 2 bases at J, with 21 bases in the middle. The CDR3 covers 18 residues. The germline CDR1 and CDR2 sequences are ENHRY and SYGVKD. The DNA of the CDR3 is TGTGCCATCAGTGAGGGGCCGATTTCCTCGGGTACTAACACTGAAGCTTTCTTT. It translates to CAISEGPISSGTNTEAFF.

The V and J genes are TRBV7-9 and TRBJ1-1; 9 nucleotides match TRBD1. This CDR3 is 15 amino acids long. J gave up 5 bases and V 6 bases, and 10 bases lay outside the gene matches. Looked up from germline, CDR1 is SEHNR and CDR2 is FQNEAQ (reference sequence). The CDR3 DNA is TGTGCCAGCAGTTTCCCCGGGACAGGGAGTACTGAAGCTTTCTTT. Encoded protein: CASSFPGTGSTEAFF.

The CDR3 sequence is CASSPGTSAGYEQYF. The CDR3 DNA sequence: TGTGCCAGCAGCCCGGGGACTAGCGCTGGCTACGAGCAGTACTTC. This chain connects TRBV5-4 to TRBJ2-7, with 10 positions matching TRBD2. The CDR3 extends over 15 amino acids. Germline loops: CDR1 SGHNT, CDR2 YYREEE (reference sequence). Unmatched junction bases numbered 7, after V lost 4 bases and J lost 3 bases.

The chain recombines TRBV27 with TRBJ1-1, with D unclear. V was trimmed by 8 bases and J by 2 bases, leaving 12 bases between them. The CDR3 has 13 residues. CDR1 and CDR2 from the germline V gene are MNHEY and SMNVEV (reference sequence). DNA of the CDR3: TGTGCCAGCGCATTGGCCACAAACACTGAAGCTTTCTTT. Amino acid sequence: CASALATNTEAFF.

This clonotype has only a few counts. In DNA form, the CDR3 reads TGTGCCAGCAGTTATTCCCCGTTTGAGAAGATGAATACGCAGTATTTT. Its translation is CASSYSPFEKMNTQYF. The chain is built from TRBV6-6 and TRBJ2-3; D is unresolved. In germline, CDR1 is MNHNY, CDR2 SVGAGI (reference sequence). With 3 bases removed from V and 7 bases from J, the gap between germline ends came to 20 bases. The CDR3 is 16 amino acids.

This clonotype was seen only a few times. This rearrangement joins TRBV7-9 to TRBJ1-4; a weak D match, TRBD1 (6 bases). The germline CDR1 and CDR2 sequences are SEHNR and FQNEAQ (reference sequence). The CDR3 runs 15 residues. Trimming stripped 4 bases from V and 8 bases from J, with 17 bases between. This CDR3 reads CASSWSGEEKEKLFF. CDR3 nucleotide sequence: TGTGCCAGCAGCTGGTCAGGGGAGGAGAAAGAAAAACTGTTTTTT.

This clonotype was seen a few times. V and J are TRBV18 and TRBJ1-1; no clear D. Germline V gene data show CDR1 as KGHSH and CDR2 as LQKENI. V lost 6 bases and J lost 3, with 5 bases in between. This CDR3 is 11 amino acids long. CDR3 protein: CASSADTEAFF. Here the CDR3 DNA reads TGTGCCAGCTCTGCGGACACTGAAGCTTTCTTT. The full variable domain, completed using reference TRBV18 and TRBJ1-1, is NAGVMQNPRHLVRRRGQEARLRCSPMKGHSHVYWYRQLPEEGLKFMVYLQKENIIDESGMPKERFSAEFPKEGPSILRIQQVVRGDSAAYFCASSADTEAFFGQGTRLTVV.

This chain uses TRBV4-1 with TRBJ1-2, with D unclear. V shed 1 base and J shed 4 bases, with 19 bases lying between them. Germline V gene lookup returns CDR1 MGHRA and CDR2 YSYEKL. This CDR3 has 17 amino acids. CDR3 bases: TGCGCCAGCAGCCAAGCTTCCACGGGTTGGGAGGTCTATGGCTACACCTTC. This sequence encodes CASSQASTGWEVYGYTF.

This clonotype appeared a few times. V usage is TRBV7-9 and J usage is TRBJ2-1; 8 nucleotides match TRBD2. Germline trimming cut 2 bases from V and 4 bases from J; bases unmatched to any gene: 7. The CDR3 length is 16 residues. Germline lookup yields CDR1 SEHNR and CDR2 FQNEAQ (reference sequence). In nucleotides, the CDR3 is TGTGCCAGCAGCTTAAGGACGGGGGGGCTGTACAATGAGCAGTTCTTC. Residues: CASSLRTGGLYNEQFF. Full variable domain (outside the CDR3, taken from reference TRBV7-9 and TRBJ2-1): DTGVSQNPRHKITKRGQNVTFRCDPISEHNRLYWYRQTLGQGPEFLTYFQNEAQLEKSRLLSDRFSAERPKGSFSTLEIQRTEQGDSAMYLCASSLRTGGLYNEQFFGPGTRLTVL.

This clonotype was recorded many times. This chain uses TRBV7-2 with TRBJ1-1; D unclear. Germline V gives CDR1 SGHTA, CDR2 FQGNSA. CDR3 size: 13 residues. V lost 6 bases and J 4 bases, leaving 12 bases between the germline ends. The CDR3 coding sequence is TGTGCCAGCAGTCTTAACCGGGTCACTGAAGCTTTCTTT. Residues: CASSLNRVTEAFF.

Turning to this clonotype: Compared with germline, one end of the junction differs, possibly owing to a read error. This rearrangement joins TRBV3-1 to TRBJ2-1; a weak D match, TRBD2 (6 bases). The germline V gene encodes CDR1 LGHDT and CDR2 YNNKEL (reference sequence). The CDR3 covers 19 residues. Here the CDR3 DNA reads TGTGTCAGCAGCCAAGATCTCGGGAGCGGGCCCGTCTCCTACAATGAGCAGTTCTTC. It specifies CVSSQDLGSGPVSYNEQFF.

This clonotype occurred a few times. The rearrangement links TRBV14 to TRBJ2-7, with D possibly being TRBD2 (6 bases). This CDR3 spans 16 amino acids. Between the trimmed V and J ends, which lost 2 bases and 2 bases, there was a span of 16 bases. Per the germline V gene, CDR1 is SGHDN and CDR2 is FVKESK. Here the CDR3 DNA reads TGTGCCAGCAGCCAAAGAACGGGACTGCCAGCCTACGAGCAGTACTTC. Translation gives CASSQRTGLPAYEQYF.

The table lists this clonotype with many counts. The V gene is TRBV7-2, the J gene TRBJ1-3; D not certain. The V gene lost 5 bases and the J gene lost 1 base, with 12 bases spanning the gap. This CDR3 spans 15 amino acids. Germline V CDR1 and CDR2: SGHTA, FQGNSA. Here the CDR3 DNA reads TGTGCCAGCAGCCCCGGTGGAGGGTCTGGAAACACCATATATTTT. It yields the protein CASSPGGGSGNTIYF.

The table lists this clonotype with many counts. V usage is TRBV7-9 and J usage is TRBJ2-7; 7 nucleotides match TRBD1. Per germline, CDR1 SEHNR and CDR2 FQNEAQ (reference sequence). Unmatched junction bases numbered 3, after V lost 5 bases and J lost 2 bases. CDR3 length: 13 residues. CDR3 in DNA: TGTGCCAGCAGCCTCACAGGGGCCTACGAGCAGTACTTC. Translated, it gives CASSLTGAYEQYF.

As concerns this clonotype: With a much larger clone just one base away, this may be a read error. The chain combines TRBV3-1 with TRBJ2-3; D not resolved. The length of the CDR3 is 13 residues. V gave up 1 base and J gave up 2 bases, with 4 bases separating them. The germline V gene has CDR1 LGHDT and CDR2 YNNKEL (reference sequence). The CDR3 region has the DNA TGTGCCAGCAGCCAAGCGAACACAGATACGCAGTATTTT. It encodes CASSQANTDTQYF.

This clonotype has more than one count but fewer than ten. The chain uses TRBV28 and TRBJ2-5; 9 bases map to TRBD2. V shed 5 bases and J 6 bases; nucleotides not matched to a gene: 7. The CDR3 is 14 amino acids. The germline V gene encodes CDR1 MDHEN and CDR2 SYDVKM. CDR3 region: CASSPGLATQTQYF. The CDR3 DNA follows: TGTGCCAGCAGTCCGGGACTAGCAACCCAGACCCAGTACTTC. The variable domain in full, with the rest retrieved from reference TRBV28 and TRBJ2-5, is DVKVTQSSRYLVKRTGEKVFLECVQDMDHENMFWYRQDPGLGLRLIYFSYDVKMKEKGDIPEGYSVSREKKERFSLILESASTNQTSMYLCASSPGLATQTQYFGPGTRLLVL.